This T cell receptor beta chain comes out of a study of blood T cell repertoires in COVID-19. Repertoires were generated with immunoSEQ multiplex PCR, while TCRdb's copy carries only in-frame clones and drops some. The table has about 100,000 clones, roughly 92% seen once. Germline V gives CDR1 GTSNPN, CDR2 SVGIG (reference sequence). With 2 bases removed from V and 4 bases from J, the gap between germline ends came to 9 bases. The length of the CDR3 is 13 residues. The receptor was isolated from a woman aged 45 to 65 with COVID-19, enrolled during active disease. The sample was peripheral blood. The rearrangement uses TRBV30 and TRBJ1-3, with D possibly TRBD1 on 5 matching bases. The CDR3 nucleotides are TGTGCCTGGAGTACCCAGGGCGGAAACACCATATATTTT. It yields the protein CAWSTQGGNTIYF. Complete variable domain (other parts from reference TRBV30 and TRBJ1-3): SQTIHQWPATLVQPVGSPLSLECTVEGTSNPNLYWYRQAAGRGLQLLFYSVGIGQISSEVPQNLSASRPQDRQFILSSKKLLLSDSGFYLCAWSTQGGNTIYFGEGSWLTVV.